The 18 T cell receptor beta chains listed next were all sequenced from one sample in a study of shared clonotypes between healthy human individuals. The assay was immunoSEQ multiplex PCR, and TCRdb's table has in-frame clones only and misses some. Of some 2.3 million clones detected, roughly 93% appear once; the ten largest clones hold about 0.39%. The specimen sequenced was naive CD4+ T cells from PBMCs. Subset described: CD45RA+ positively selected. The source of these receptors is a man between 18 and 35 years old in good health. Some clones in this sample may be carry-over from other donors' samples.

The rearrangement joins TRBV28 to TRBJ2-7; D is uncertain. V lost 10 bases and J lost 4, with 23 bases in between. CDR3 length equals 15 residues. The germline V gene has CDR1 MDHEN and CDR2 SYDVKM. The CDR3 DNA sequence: TGTGCCACCCGAGGCCCGGGTCCTACCGGGTACGAGCAGTACTTC. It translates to CATRGPGPTGYEQYF.

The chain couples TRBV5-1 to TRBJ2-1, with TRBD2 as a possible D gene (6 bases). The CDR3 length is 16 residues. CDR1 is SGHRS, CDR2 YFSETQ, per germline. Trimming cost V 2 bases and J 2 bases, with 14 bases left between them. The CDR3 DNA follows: TGCGCCAGCAGCTTCCGCGGGACGGGAACCTACAATGAGCAGTTCTTC. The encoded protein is CASSFRGTGTYNEQFF.

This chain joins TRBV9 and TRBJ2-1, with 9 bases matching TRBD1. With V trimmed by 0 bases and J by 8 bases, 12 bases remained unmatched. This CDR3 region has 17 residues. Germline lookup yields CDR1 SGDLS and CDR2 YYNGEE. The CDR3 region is CASSVEGQGTVLDEQFF. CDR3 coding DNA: TGTGCCAGCAGCGTAGAGGGACAGGGAACAGTTCTCGATGAGCAGTTCTTC.

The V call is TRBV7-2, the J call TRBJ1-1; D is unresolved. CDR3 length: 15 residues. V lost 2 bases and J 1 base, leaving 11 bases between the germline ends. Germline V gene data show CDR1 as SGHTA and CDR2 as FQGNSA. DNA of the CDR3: TGTGCCAGCAGCTTATACGGAATAGGGAACACTGAAGCTTTCTTT. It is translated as CASSLYGIGNTEAFF.

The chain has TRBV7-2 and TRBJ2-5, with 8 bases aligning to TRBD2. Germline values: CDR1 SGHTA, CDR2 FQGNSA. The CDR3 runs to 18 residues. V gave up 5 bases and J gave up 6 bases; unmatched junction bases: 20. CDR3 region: CASSHPSAGRAEVKTQYF. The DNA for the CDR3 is TGTGCCAGCAGCCACCCTTCGGCCGGGAGGGCCGAGGTTAAGACCCAGTACTTC.

CDR3 protein: CASSLVGQINTEAFF. CDR3 bases: TGTGCCAGCAGCTTAGTGGGACAAATAAACACTGAAGCTTTCTTT. The gene calls are TRBV7-9 and TRBJ1-1; D may be TRBD1 (6 bases). The V and J ends lost 1 base and 2 bases respectively, with 11 bases between them. Germline V CDR1 and CDR2: SEHNR, FQNEAQ (reference sequence). This CDR3 is built from 15 residues.

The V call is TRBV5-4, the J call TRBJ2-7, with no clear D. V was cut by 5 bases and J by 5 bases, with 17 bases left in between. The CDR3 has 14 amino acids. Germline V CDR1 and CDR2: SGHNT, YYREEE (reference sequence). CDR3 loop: CASRSGPQRNEQYF. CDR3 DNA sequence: TGTGCCAGCAGATCCGGGCCCCAGCGCAACGAGCAGTACTTC.

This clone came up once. DNA for the CDR3: TGTGCCAGCATAACGGCAGGGGCGTCTTTGAACACTGAAGCTTTCTTT. This encodes CASITAGASLNTEAFF. The chain recombines TRBV28 with TRBJ1-1; D is possibly TRBD1 (6 bases). Germline V lookup: CDR1 MDHEN, CDR2 SYDVKM. Trimming took off 7 bases at V and 0 bases at J, with 18 bases between the two ends. This CDR3 is 16 amino acids long.

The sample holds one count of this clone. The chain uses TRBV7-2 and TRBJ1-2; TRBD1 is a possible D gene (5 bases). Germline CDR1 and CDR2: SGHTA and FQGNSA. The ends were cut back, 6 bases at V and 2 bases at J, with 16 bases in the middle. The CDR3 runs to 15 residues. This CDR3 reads CASRSSGASNYGYTF. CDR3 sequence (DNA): TGTGCCAGCAGGTCATCCGGGGCGTCAAACTATGGCTACACCTTC.

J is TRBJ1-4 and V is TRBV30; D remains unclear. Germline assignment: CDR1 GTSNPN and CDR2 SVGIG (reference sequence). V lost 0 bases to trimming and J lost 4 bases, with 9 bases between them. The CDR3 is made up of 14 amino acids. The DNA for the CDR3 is TGTGCCTGGAGTGTAATCTTGGGTAATGAAAAACTGTTTTTT. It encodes CAWSVILGNEKLFF.

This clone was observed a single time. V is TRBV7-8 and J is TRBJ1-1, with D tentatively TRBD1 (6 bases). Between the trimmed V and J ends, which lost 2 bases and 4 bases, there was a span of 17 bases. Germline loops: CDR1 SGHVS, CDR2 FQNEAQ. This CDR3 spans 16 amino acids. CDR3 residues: CASSLIGRGAGTEAFF. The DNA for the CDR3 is TGTGCCAGCAGCTTAATAGGCAGGGGCGCTGGCACTGAAGCTTTCTTT.

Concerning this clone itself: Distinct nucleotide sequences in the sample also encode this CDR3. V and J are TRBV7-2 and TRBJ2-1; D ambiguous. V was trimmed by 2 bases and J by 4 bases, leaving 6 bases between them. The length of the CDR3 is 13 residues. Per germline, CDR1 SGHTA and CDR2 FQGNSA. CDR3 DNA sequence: TGTGCCAGCAGCTTATCCGGATACAATGAGCAGTTCTTC. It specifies CASSLSGYNEQFF.

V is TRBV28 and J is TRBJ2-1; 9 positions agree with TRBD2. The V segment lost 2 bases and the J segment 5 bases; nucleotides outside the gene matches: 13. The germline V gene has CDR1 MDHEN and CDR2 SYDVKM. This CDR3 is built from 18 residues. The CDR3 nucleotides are TGTGCCAGCAGTTTAGTGTGGGGCGGGAGGGCCTTCCACAATGAGCAGTTCTTC. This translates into CASSLVWGGRAFHNEQFF.

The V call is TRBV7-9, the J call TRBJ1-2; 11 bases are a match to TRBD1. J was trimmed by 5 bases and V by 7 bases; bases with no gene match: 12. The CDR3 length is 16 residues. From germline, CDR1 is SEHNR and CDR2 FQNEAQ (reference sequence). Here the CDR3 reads CASTDQGQGAGYGYTF. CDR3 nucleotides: TGTGCCAGCACCGATCAAGGACAGGGGGCGGGGTATGGCTACACCTTC.

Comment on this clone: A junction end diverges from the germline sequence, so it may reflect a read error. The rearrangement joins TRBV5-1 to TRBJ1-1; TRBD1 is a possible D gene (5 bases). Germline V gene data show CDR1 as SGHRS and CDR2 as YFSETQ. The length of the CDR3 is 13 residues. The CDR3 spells CASSLISPGPLTF. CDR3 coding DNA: TGCGCCAGCAGCCTTATATCGCCGGGACCTCTTACCTTT.

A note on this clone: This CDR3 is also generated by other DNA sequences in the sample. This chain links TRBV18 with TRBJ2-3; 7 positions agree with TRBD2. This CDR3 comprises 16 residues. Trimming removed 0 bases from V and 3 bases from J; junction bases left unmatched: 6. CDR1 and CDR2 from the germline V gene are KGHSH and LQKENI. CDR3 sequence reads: CASSPPAGGGTDTQYF. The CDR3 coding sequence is TGTGCCAGCTCACCACCGGCCGGCGGGGGTACAGATACGCAGTATTTT.

The CDR3 region has the DNA TGTGCCAGCAGTTTTCAACTTGGCGGTGTGAGGGGGCCGACACCCGCGAAAACCCAGTACTTC. Its translation: CASSFQLGGVRGPTPAKTQYF. V is TRBV27 and J is TRBJ2-5; TRBD1 matches at 7 bases. The J segment lost 8 bases and the V segment lost 3 bases, leaving 30 bases of the junction unmatched. The CDR3 has 21 residues. Germline loops: CDR1 MNHEY, CDR2 SMNVEV (reference sequence).

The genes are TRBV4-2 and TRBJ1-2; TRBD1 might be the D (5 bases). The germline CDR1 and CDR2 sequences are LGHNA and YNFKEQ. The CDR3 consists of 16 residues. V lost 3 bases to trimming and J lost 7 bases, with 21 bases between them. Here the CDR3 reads CASSQASGQGIRGYTF. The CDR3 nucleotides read TGTGCCAGCAGCCAGGCCTCGGGGCAGGGTATTCGTGGCTACACCTTC.